This TCR beta chain came from a study of siplizumab effects on memory and regulatory T cells. The data were produced by immunoSEQ multiplex PCR, yet TCRdb's version contains in-frame clones alone and is incomplete. The profile shows nearly 95,000 clones, about 94% of them singletons. The source is a human donor in good health. The sample taken for sequencing was non-Treg CD4+ T cells sorted from blood.

The CDR3 nucleotides read TGTGCCAGCAGCAAAGCAAGTGGAGGGCCACCTAACTATGGCTACACCTTC. This sequence encodes CASSKASGGPPNYGYTF. The chain uses TRBV21-1 and TRBJ1-2. TRBV21-1 is recorded as a pseudogene. This CDR3 comprises 17 residues.